This TCR beta chain was observed in a study of T cell responses to AZD1222 COVID-19 vaccine. Study observations and caveats: The breadth and depth of Spike-specific TCRs increased once two AZD1222 doses had been given. Donors in the cohort were predominantly white British and more often female, and clonal diversity was possibly underestimated. Researchers took repertoire samples only after the peak T cell response had come.

Germline CDR1 is LNHDA and CDR2 is SQIVND (reference sequence). V was clipped by 7 bases and J by 3 bases; unmatched bases: 7. The CDR3 is 14 residues long. Assay: immunoSEQ multiplex PCR; the TCRdb copy retains only in-frame clones and omits some. The data hold roughly 120,000 clones, with roughly 91% observed a single time. About this clone itself: Its antigen is as yet unknown.

The sequenced sample was peripheral blood, obtained 28 days after the second AZD1222 dose. The chain uses TRBV19 and TRBJ2-3, with 7 bases fitting TRBD1. The clonotype was recovered from an adult who received the AZD1222 COVID-19 vaccine. The CDR3 DNA reads TGTGCCAGTAACCCGACAGGGAGTACAGATACGCAGTATTTT. Amino acid sequence: CASNPTGSTDTQYF.